The clone carrying this T cell receptor (beta chain) was counted between two and nine times. What it binds is unknown. This CDR3 is 13 amino acids long. Germline assignment: CDR1 SGHVS and CDR2 FNYEAQ. Between the trimmed V and J ends, which lost 5 bases and 6 bases, there was a span of 13 bases. This sample is part of a study of T-cell reconstitution after alpha-beta-depleted transplantation in children. Study outcomes and limitations: The origin of alpha-beta T cells about two months after transplant was reportedly several hundred expanded graft clones. In some patients, recipient T cells and intrathymic progenitors surviving conditioning explained high day-60 diversity. One year after transplant, T-cell counts and diversity came mostly from newly produced T cells.

Preparation of the TCRbeta library used unique molecular identifiers. TCRdb redid the calling of the PCR reads with MiXCR, one entry per CDR3 protein. The sample carries 550,000 to 800,000 distinct CDR3 sequences, over 10% recorded once. The receptor was derived from a girl between 2 and 10 years old with congenital amegakaryocytic thrombocytopenia, due to receive a stem cell transplant. The chain employs TRBV7-6 and TRBJ1-1; D not certain. Sequences were derived from PBMCs, sampled before TCRalphabeta/CD19-depleted stem cell transplant. CDR3 residues: CASSIWGPPEAFF. The CDR3 DNA reads TGTGCCAGCAGCATCTGGGGTCCCCCTGAAGCTTTCTTT. Complete variable domain (other parts from reference TRBV7-6 and TRBJ1-1): GAGVSQSPRYKVTKRGQDVALRCDPISGHVSLYWYRQALGQGPEFLTYFNYEAQQDKSGLPNDRFSAERPEGSISTLTIQRTEQRDSAMYRCASSIWGPPEAFFGQGTRLTVV.